The 5 T cell receptor beta chains below come from one sample, sequenced in a study of T cell therapy after organ transplantation. These receptors are not linked to any known antigen. TCRdb keeps only in-frame clones here, not all; method: immunoSEQ multiplex PCR. The sample includes 51,000 or so clones, approximately 94% of them seen just once. The sequenced sample was CD8+ T cells from blood, obtained before autologous CMV-specific T cell therapy. These receptors all come from a human patient who had received a solid organ transplant and had CMV disease.

The chain joins TRBV7-2 to TRBJ1-2; D is undetermined. Germline CDR1 is SGHTA and CDR2 is FQGNSA. The CDR3 extends over 14 amino acids. Trimming pared 2 bases from V and 8 bases from J, leaving 15 bases between. The CDR3 is CASSLRAVGLGYTF. The CDR3 DNA sequence: TGTGCCAGCAGCTTACGGGCAGTCGGCCTGGGCTACACCTTC.

The CDR3 here is CASSLAGLGTGLNEQFF. CDR3 coding DNA: TGCGCCAGCAGCTTGGCCGGGCTAGGGACAGGGCTCAATGAGCAGTTCTTC. The rearrangement uses TRBV5-1 and TRBJ2-1; 9 bases are a match to TRBD1. From germline, CDR1 is SGHRS and CDR2 YFSETQ. J lost 6 bases, V lost 0 bases, and 10 bases had no gene match. The CDR3 covers 17 residues.

The chain links TRBV9 to TRBJ2-7; tentatively, D is TRBD1 (5 bases). Germline V gene data show CDR1 as SGDLS and CDR2 as YYNGEE. This CDR3 is 14 amino acids long. Deletions cut 0 bases from V and 2 bases from J, with 9 bases between. CDR3 DNA sequence: TGTGCCAGCAGCGTAGCATCAGGGCCCTACGAGCAGTACTTC. Protein product: CASSVASGPYEQYF.

J is TRBJ1-1 and V is TRBV7-3; TRBD1 might be the D (6 bases). Germline V gene data show CDR1 as SGHTA and CDR2 as FQGTGA. V lost 5 bases and J lost 5, with 15 bases in between. The CDR3 sequence is 14 residues long. CDR3 protein: CASSPVGGATEAFF. The DNA of the CDR3 is TGTGCCAGCAGCCCTGTGGGGGGCGCGACTGAAGCTTTCTTT.

V and J are TRBV6-5 and TRBJ1-1; a weak D match, TRBD1 (5 bases). The V end was cut by 8 bases, the J end by 1 base, with 11 bases between. The CDR3 runs to 13 residues. CDR1 is MNHEY and CDR2 is SVGAGI in the germline V gene. DNA of the CDR3: TGTGCCAGCCACGGGACGGCGAACACTGAAGCTTTCTTT. It specifies CASHGTANTEAFF.